This record covers a single TCR beta chain. Study processing details: How many nucleated cells were present was estimated from reference gene primer amplification. Produced via immunoSEQ multiplex PCR; TCRdb's table is partial and in-frame only. The V and J calls and clone size are taken from that table; D and trimming were inferred from the DNA. The table lists 150,000 to 200,000 clones, 86% of them singletons. This entry is derived from a study of blood T cell repertoires in COVID-19. Study details: The samples span acute and convalescent COVID-19 from the United States, Italy and Spain. In each case, the material was cDNA or gDNA derived from T cells, B-cell-depleted T cells, or PBMCs.

CDR1 is DFQATT, CDR2 SNEGSKA, per germline (reference sequence). V was cut by 3 bases and J by 3 bases, with 9 bases left in between. This CDR3 has 13 residues. Input material: peripheral blood. The TCR was taken from a man aged 55 to 70 with acute or convalescent COVID-19. The V call is TRBV20-1, the J call TRBJ1-5; D remains unclear. In DNA, the CDR3 is TGCAGTGCTAGTCCCCTACTCAATCAGCCCCAGCATTTT. Protein product: CSASPLLNQPQHF.